One and the same sample provided the 16 T cell receptor beta chains below, sequenced in a study of OX40 agonist ivuxolimab in advanced cancers. Assay used: immunoSEQ multiplex PCR; TCRdb lists only in-frame clones, some missing. Of 15,000 to 25,000 clones in the sample, around two thirds were seen once. The sample was CD4+ or CD8+ T cells sorted from blood, taken in a trial of the OX40 agonist ivuxolimab. Source of these receptors: an adult with an advanced solid tumor such as melanoma, head and neck, liver or kidney cancer.

This rearrangement joins TRBV5-6 to TRBJ1-1; no clear D gene. CDR1 is SGHDT, CDR2 YYEEEE, per germline. The CDR3 totals 13 residues. V gave up 0 bases and J gave up 4 bases, with 7 bases separating them. CDR3 DNA: TGTGCCAGCAGCTTGGTTCTGGGCACTGAAGCTTTCTTT. Amino acid sequence: CASSLVLGTEAFF.

The J gene is TRBJ2-7, the V gene TRBV29-1; 9 bases map to TRBD2. This CDR3 spans 13 amino acids. Germline CDR1 is SQVTM and CDR2 is ANQGSEA. V shed 3 bases and J 4 bases; nucleotides not matched to a gene: 4. CDR3 region: CSVELAGYYEQYF. CDR3 nucleotide sequence: TGCAGCGTTGAGCTAGCGGGATATTACGAGCAGTACTTC.

The rearrangement uses TRBV5-4 and TRBJ2-5, with 13 bases fitting TRBD2. After removal of 0 bases from V and 2 bases from J, the junction contained 4 bases not matched to a gene. The CDR3 loop spans 17 amino acids. Per germline, CDR1 SGHNT and CDR2 YYREEE (reference sequence). The chain's CDR3 is CASSLGLAGGYQETQYF. The DNA of the CDR3 is TGTGCCAGCAGCTTGGGACTAGCGGGGGGATATCAAGAGACCCAGTACTTC.

This clone was found once. This chain uses TRBV4-3 with TRBJ2-1; 10 nucleotides line up with TRBD1. V was clipped by 4 bases and J by 5 bases; unmatched bases: 2. CDR3 length equals 14 residues. CDR1 is LGHNA and CDR2 is YSLEER in the germline V gene. In nucleotides, the CDR3 is TGCGCCAGCAGCCGGGACAGGGGCGACAATGAGCAGTTCTTC. Translation gives CASSRDRGDNEQFF.

The chain employs TRBV4-3 and TRBJ2-1, with 10 bases fitting TRBD2. This CDR3 is 15 amino acids long. Trimming at V came to 5 bases and at J to 8 bases, leaving 9 bases not matched to a gene. Germline assignment: CDR1 LGHNA and CDR2 YSLEER. CDR3 DNA: TGCGCCAGCAGCGAACTAGCGGGGATCAGGGATGAGCAGTTCTTC. Its protein is CASSELAGIRDEQFF.

This chain joins TRBV28 and TRBJ2-1; D possibly corresponds to TRBD2 (5 bases). CDR1 MDHEN and CDR2 SYDVKM come from the germline V gene. This CDR3 has 17 residues. Trimming removed 2 bases at V and 1 base at J, with 15 bases between. CDR3 nucleotide sequence: TGTGCCAGCAGTTTAGACCTTAGCGCATTTTCCTACAATGAGCAGTTCTTC. Protein product: CASSLDLSAFSYNEQFF.

Comment on this clone: Within the sample, other DNA sequences also encode this same CDR3. V and J are TRBV7-9 and TRBJ2-7; D is perhaps TRBD2 (5 bases). This CDR3 region has 13 residues. Germline V lookup: CDR1 SEHNR, CDR2 FQNEAQ (reference sequence). V lost 5 bases, J lost 3 bases, and 11 bases lay in between. The chain's CDR3 is CASSLGGGYEQYF. The CDR3, as DNA: TGTGCCAGCAGCCTTGGAGGCGGCTACGAGCAGTACTTC.

The DNA for the CDR3 is TGTGCCAGCAGTCCAGGACCGAACACTGAAGCTTTCTTT. Amino acids: CASSPGPNTEAFF. This chain links TRBV28 with TRBJ1-1; no reliable D call. Trimming took off 5 bases at V and 1 base at J, with 8 bases between the two ends. This CDR3 is 13 amino acids long. Germline V CDR1 and CDR2: MDHEN, SYDVKM.

This chain joins TRBV6-1 and TRBJ2-1; D might be TRBD2 (6 bases). Trimming took 2 bases from V and 4 from J, leaving 15 bases between them. This CDR3 comprises 16 residues. CDR1 is MNHNS and CDR2 is SASEGT in the germline V gene. The CDR3 nucleotides read TGTGCCAGCAGTGAACATCCGGAAGGAGGGTACAATGAGCAGTTCTTC. It is translated as CASSEHPEGGYNEQFF.

This chain connects TRBV19 to TRBJ2-5; 7 bases agree with TRBD1. This CDR3 has 15 amino acids. The junction had 7 bases not matched to a gene; V was cut back by 1 base and J by 5 bases. The germline gives CDR1 LNHDA, CDR2 SQIVND (reference sequence). In DNA form, the CDR3 reads TGTGCCAGTAGTATAGGCTACAGGGGACAGGAGACCCAGTACTTC. Encoded protein: CASSIGYRGQETQYF. Full variable domain (missing parts from reference TRBV19 and TRBJ2-5): DGGITQSPKYLFRKEGQNVTLSCEQNLNHDAMYWYRQDPGQGLRLIYYSQIVNDFQKGDIAEGYSVSREKKESFPLTVTSAQKNPTAFYLCASSIGYRGQETQYFGPGTRLLVL.

This clone was observed a few times. The chain couples TRBV7-9 to TRBJ1-5; a possible D gene is TRBD1 (5 bases). Germline CDR1 and CDR2: SEHNR and FQNEAQ (reference sequence). V lost 3 bases and J 9 bases, leaving 12 bases between the germline ends. CDR3 length equals 13 residues. The CDR3 sequence: CASSLQAQGPQHF. CDR3 nucleotides: TGTGCCAGCAGCTTGCAGGCCCAGGGGCCCCAGCATTTT.

DNA of the CDR3: TGTGCCAGCAGTCCTGGACAGGGTGGAATAAACATTCAGTACTTC. It yields the protein CASSPGQGGINIQYF. This chain joins TRBV28 and TRBJ2-4, with TRBD1 identical over 8 bases. In germline, CDR1 is MDHEN, CDR2 SYDVKM. The CDR3 contains 15 residues. The V and J ends lost 5 bases and 6 bases, in that order; junction bases with no gene match: 9.

The chain's CDR3 is CASSLDLDRGPDGYTF. The CDR3 DNA is TGTGCCAGCAGCTTAGATTTGGACAGGGGGCCAGATGGCTACACCTTC. The chain joins TRBV7-3 to TRBJ1-2, with 11 nucleotides matching TRBD1. V was pared by 2 bases and J by 6 bases, with 8 bases of the junction left unmatched. Germline V gene sequence: CDR1 SGHTA, CDR2 FQGTGA. This CDR3 contains 16 residues.

This clone was seen more than once but under ten times. The chain has TRBV7-9 and TRBJ1-2; D ambiguous. Germline CDR1 reads SEHNR; CDR2 reads FQNEAQ (reference sequence). There are 13 residues in the CDR3. With 1 base removed from V and 7 bases from J, the gap between germline ends came to 10 bases. CDR3 coding DNA: TGTGCCAGCAGCTTAGGGGGAGGCACTGGCTACACCTTC. Amino acid sequence: CASSLGGGTGYTF.

The chain combines TRBV28 with TRBJ2-5; 7 nucleotides align to TRBD2. From germline, CDR1 is MDHEN and CDR2 SYDVKM. The CDR3 covers 14 residues. With 4 bases clipped from V and 3 bases from J, the junction kept 5 bases outside the gene matches. CDR3: CASSSGTTKETQYF. In DNA, the CDR3 is TGTGCCAGCAGTTCCGGGACTACCAAAGAGACCCAGTACTTC.

The chain uses TRBV19 and TRBJ2-5; TRBD2 matches 7 bases. The J segment lost 7 bases and the V segment lost 8 bases, leaving 4 bases of the junction unmatched. Per the germline V gene, CDR1 is LNHDA and CDR2 is SQIVND (reference sequence). This CDR3 is built from 11 residues. CDR3 residues: CASGSGATQYF. CDR3 sequence (DNA): TGTGCCAGTGGGAGCGGGGCGACCCAGTACTTC.